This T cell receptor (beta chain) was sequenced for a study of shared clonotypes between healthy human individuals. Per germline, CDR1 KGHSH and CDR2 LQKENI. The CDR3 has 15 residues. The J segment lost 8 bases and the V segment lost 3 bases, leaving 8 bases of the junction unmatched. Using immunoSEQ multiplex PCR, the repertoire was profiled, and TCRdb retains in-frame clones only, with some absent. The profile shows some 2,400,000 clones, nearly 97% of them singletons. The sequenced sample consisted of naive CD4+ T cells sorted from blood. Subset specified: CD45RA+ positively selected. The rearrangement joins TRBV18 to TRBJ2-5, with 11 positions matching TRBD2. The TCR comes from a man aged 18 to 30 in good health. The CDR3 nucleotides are TGTGCCAGCTCACCCCAGACTAGCGGGGTTTATACCCAGTACTTC. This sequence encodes CASSPQTSGVYTQYF.